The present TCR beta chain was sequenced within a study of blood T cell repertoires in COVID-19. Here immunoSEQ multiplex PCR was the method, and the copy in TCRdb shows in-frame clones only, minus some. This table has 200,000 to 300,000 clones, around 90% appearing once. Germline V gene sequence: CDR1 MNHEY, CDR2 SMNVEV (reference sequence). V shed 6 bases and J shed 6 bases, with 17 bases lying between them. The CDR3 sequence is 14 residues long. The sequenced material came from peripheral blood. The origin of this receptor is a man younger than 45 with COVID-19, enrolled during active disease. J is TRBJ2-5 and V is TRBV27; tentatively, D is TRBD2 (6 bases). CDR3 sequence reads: CASSLGLGGKTQYF. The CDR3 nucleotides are TGTGCCAGCAGCCTAGGACTGGGCGGGAAGACCCAGTACTTC.